This T cell receptor (beta chain) was sequenced for a study of blood T cells in healthy people across ages (dated by TCRdb to between 2014 and 2017). Study-level background: In model experiments, template switching captured roughly one uniquely barcoded TCR beta cDNA molecule for every two T cells. Using the same blood draw, the study looked at two additional independent replicas of 1 million unique cDNA reads for two donors, one aged 18 to 30 and the other aged 80 or older. Donors were grouped into four age groups: young (average 16 years), middle-aged (39), aged (roughly 67) and long-lived (approximately 75). The study measured age-related changes in TCR beta repertoire diversity using deep sequencing normalized with unique cDNA molecular identifiers. To avoid experimental bias, donors of different ages were spread randomly across the sequencing lanes. The paper as a whole reports these results and caveats: Compared with the aged group, the long-lived group had more naive CD4+ T cells, fewer expanded clones and increased TCR diversity, a pattern suggesting age selection. Because profiling used bulk unsorted PBMCs, naive and antigen-experienced compartments could not be compared conclusively. Because the CMV infection status of the donors was unknown, age-related changes in expanded clonotypes may potentially have been confounded. Observed TCR beta diversity per million T cells fell roughly linearly with age, and a significant reduction was already apparent by age approximately 41. The percentage of naive T cells measured by flow cytometry correlated strongly with observed TCR beta diversity. Estimates of total diversity based on one million sequenced T cells were considered lower bounds and underestimates.

There are many counts of this clonotype. The clone's antigen remains unknown. Base qualities were left out, and no much larger clone turns up one base away. The roughly 39 donors, aged about 6 to 100 years, were systemically healthy Caucasian individuals from Russia. Each donor gave approximately 9.4 milliliters of peripheral blood, drawn into EDTA-treated Vacutainer tubes. Ficoll-Paque density-gradient centrifugation was used to isolate PBMCs, with at least 6.5 million per sample. Total RNA was extracted from PBMCs with Trizol reagent, with at least 6 micrograms obtained per sample. For every donor, flow cytometry on a PBMC aliquot measured the percentage of naive CD45RAhigh/CD27high T cells. Libraries were constructed by 5' RACE. The sequencer listed for this sample is Illumina HiSeq 2500. A second about 7 to 11 cycle PCR used a sample-barcoded 5' primer and a J-beta primer mix. A unique molecular identifier was introduced onto each TCR beta cDNA molecule by a template-switch 5' adaptor carrying 12 random nucleotides. Each sample yielded at least 2.5 million CDR3-containing paired-end reads. First-strand cDNA was synthesized from all RNA with the Mint cDNA synthesis kit, primed by a TRBC-specific oligonucleotide. After uracil-DNA glycosylase treatment, a first 18-cycle PCR used universal primers M1SS and BC2_uni_R on all cDNA. In the authors' own workflow: For normalization, 1 million high-quality reads were randomly selected from each sample, with every read carrying a distinct molecular identifier. Reads with shared molecular identifiers were discarded instead of being binned into consensus sequences. MiTCR, run with a Q25 quality threshold and the strictest error-elimination algorithm, handled CDR3 identification, clonotype clustering and error correction. A nonparametric unseen species model with Euler transformation was used to estimate lower-bound total TCR beta diversity. TCRdb trimmed the raw reads at Q25, called clones with MiXCR and kept productive beta chains. Merged by CDR3 protein, the rows form single entries marked with the most common genes and DNA. The V and J calls were determined by TCRdb, not by the authors. The sample yields 590,000 or so distinct CDR3 sequences; about 30% were counted once. The ten largest clones represent approximately 14% of the sample.

The TCR comes from a woman older than 75 in good health. Input material: blood.

The CDR3 reads as follows: CASSTQAGVTSYEQYF. In nucleotide form, the sequence is TGTGCCAGCAGCACCCAAGCGGGGGTCACCTCCTACGAGCAGTACTTC. The chain is assembled from TRBV7-2 and TRBJ2-7; 8 junctional bases match TRBD2. The germline V end is reduced by 5 bases and the J end by 0 bases; junction bases left unmatched: 9. The germline V gene provides CDR1 SGHTA and CDR2 FQGNSA. From cysteine to phenylalanine, the CDR3 is 16 amino acids long. Only the CDR3 part of the read is kept: 48 bases, read in frame from the first base.